Below are 30 T cell receptor beta chains sequenced from a single sample in a study of T cells in Graves' hyperthyroidism and ophthalmopathy. The TCR beta CDR3 regions underwent amplification using RNA transcripts as the source. Using the HTBI primer set, a first-round RT-PCR was run on the TCR CDR3. Using its own MiXCR run on the multiplex PCR reads, TCRdb lists one record per CDR3 protein. Of almost 250,000 distinct CDR3 sequences listed, approximately 25% were seen once; the top ten hold 30% to 40%. The sequenced material came from blood. The source is a woman aged 40 to 49 with Graves' ophthalmopathy.

Note on this clonotype: An end of the junction does not agree with germline; a read error may underlie this. This rearrangement joins TRBV6-1 to TRBJ2-7; weak D call: TRBD1 (6 bases). CDR3 length: 13 residues. In germline, CDR1 is MNHNS, CDR2 SASEGT. The CDR3 is CASSGADRYEQSF. The CDR3 DNA follows: TGTGCCAGCAGTGGAGCTGACAGGTACGAGCAGTCCTTC.

This clonotype was seen many times. The rearrangement joins TRBV28 to TRBJ2-5; 9 nucleotides agree with TRBD1. The germline gives CDR1 MDHEN, CDR2 SYDVKM. The CDR3 loop spans 16 amino acids. With 5 bases clipped from V and 1 base from J, the junction kept 8 bases outside the gene matches. CDR3 protein: CASSRTRTGAQETQYF. The DNA of the CDR3 is TGTGCCAGCAGTCGTACCCGGACAGGGGCCCAAGAGACCCAGTACTTC.

This clonotype occurred many times. The J gene is TRBJ1-5, the V gene TRBV4-1; tentatively, D is TRBD1 (5 bases). The CDR3 runs 18 residues. V was shortened by 0 bases and J by 0 bases, with 15 bases between the two germline ends. Germline assignment: CDR1 MGHRA and CDR2 YSYEKL. In DNA, the CDR3 is TGCGCCAGCAGCCAAGACGGGGACGGTATGGTTAGCAATCAGCCCCAGCATTTT. Its protein is CASSQDGDGMVSNQPQHF.

This clonotype was found many times. V gene TRBV2 combines with J gene TRBJ1-5, with 12 bases identical to TRBD1. Germline lookup yields CDR1 SNHLY and CDR2 FYNNEI. This CDR3 contains 14 residues. J was trimmed by 7 bases and V by 6 bases; bases with no gene match: 4. The CDR3 loop is CASSGDRGLQPQHF. The CDR3 DNA sequence: TGTGCCAGCAGCGGGGACAGGGGGCTGCAGCCCCAGCATTTT.

This clonotype was recorded many times. This chain joins TRBV15 and TRBJ2-7, with 8 bases matching TRBD2. This CDR3 region has 15 residues. The V gene end was trimmed by 0 bases and the J gene end by 4 bases; junction bases not matched to a gene: 5. The germline gives CDR1 LNHNV, CDR2 YYDKDF (reference sequence). The CDR3 protein is CATSRDQSGSYEQYF. The CDR3 DNA sequence: TGTGCCACCAGCAGAGATCAAAGCGGGAGTTACGAGCAGTACTTC.

This clonotype was seen ten or more times. The chain recombines TRBV19 with TRBJ2-3; no reliable D call. The germline V gene has CDR1 LNHDA and CDR2 SQIVND (reference sequence). CDR3 size: 13 residues. The V and J ends lost 5 bases and 4 bases respectively, with 10 bases between them. The CDR3 sequence is CASSLRTADTQYF. CDR3 coding DNA: TGTGCCAGTAGTCTTAGGACGGCAGATACGCAGTATTTT.

Only a few counts were recorded for this clonotype. The chain recombines TRBV7-2 with TRBJ2-5, with a possible D match to TRBD2 (7 bases). This CDR3 comprises 14 residues. Trimming took off 3 bases at V and 5 bases at J, with 13 bases between the two ends. Germline V gene data show CDR1 as SGHTA and CDR2 as FQGNSA. DNA of the CDR3: TGTGCCAGCAGCTTTGGGGGGGCAAAGGAGACCCAGTACTTC. Amino acid sequence: CASSFGGAKETQYF.

This clonotype was recorded at least ten times. The chain joins TRBV19 to TRBJ2-1, with D maybe TRBD1 (6 bases). CDR1 is LNHDA and CDR2 is SQIVND in the germline V gene (reference sequence). Trimming took off 0 bases at V and 12 bases at J, with 12 bases between the two ends. The CDR3 covers 13 residues. The CDR3 DNA reads TGTGCCAGTAGTATAGACATCGGGACACGGCAGTTCTTC. Protein product: CASSIDIGTRQFF.

This clonotype came up many times. The chain has TRBV10-3 and TRBJ2-7; 10 bases agree with TRBD1. Trimming removed 4 bases from V and 3 bases from J; junction bases left unmatched: 3. CDR3 length: 14 residues. CDR1 is ENHRY, CDR2 SYGVKD, per germline. DNA of the CDR3: TGTGCCATCAGTGTGACAGGGGGCATCTACGAGCAGTACTTC. This encodes CAISVTGGIYEQYF.

This clonotype was seen at least ten times. The gene calls are TRBV12-3 or TRBV12-4 and TRBJ1-5; possible D gene TRBD1, 5 bases. V lost 6 bases and J lost 2, with 17 bases in between. This CDR3 has 16 residues. This CDR3 is CASSAGGRGRNQPQHF. In nucleotides, the CDR3 is TGTGCCAGCAGCGCGGGAGGGAGGGGTCGCAATCAGCCCCAGCATTTT.

This clonotype was detected a few times. This chain links TRBV28 with TRBJ2-5; TRBD1 might be the D (5 bases). This CDR3 has 13 residues. V was clipped by 6 bases and J by 5 bases, with 13 bases between them. Per the germline V gene, CDR1 is MDHEN and CDR2 is SYDVKM. Here the CDR3 DNA reads TGTGCCAGCAGCGCTCCCAGGGATGAGACCCAGTACTTC. Its protein product is CASSAPRDETQYF.

This clonotype appeared many times. The chain carries TRBV11-2 and TRBJ2-3; D unclear. The CDR3 spans 12 residues. Germline V CDR1 and CDR2: SGHAT, FQNNGV. V gave up 2 bases and J gave up 6 bases, with 6 bases separating them. CDR3 in amino acids: CASSLLDDTQYF. CDR3 in DNA: TGTGCCAGCAGCTTACTAGACGATACGCAGTATTTT.

This clonotype was detected many times. CDR3 in DNA: TGTGCCAGCAGCTTAGGTCAAGGGCACGAGACCCAGTACTTC. Translated, it gives CASSLGQGHETQYF. V usage is TRBV7-9 and J usage is TRBJ2-5; D gene unclear. Between the trimmed V and J ends, which lost 1 base and 5 bases, there was a span of 11 bases. The CDR3 length is 14 residues. The germline CDR1 and CDR2 sequences are SEHNR and FQNEAQ (reference sequence).

Many counts were recorded for this clonotype. The CDR3 reads CASSVSPDSGPLGAFF. CDR3 nucleotide sequence: TGTGCCAGCAGCGTGTCTCCCGACAGCGGCCCTTTGGGGGCTTTCTTT. The chain links TRBV9 to TRBJ1-1; D may be TRBD1 (5 bases). Trimming left V 2 bases short and J 11 bases short, with 25 bases between. The CDR3 is 16 residues long. Germline-derived CDR1 and CDR2 are SGDLS and YYNGEE.

This clonotype was seen repeatedly, ten times or more. CDR3 in DNA: TGTGCCAGCAGCGCGTCCGGGACAAACTATGGCTACACCTTC. Its translation: CASSASGTNYGYTF. The chain couples TRBV9 to TRBJ1-2; D possibly corresponds to TRBD1 (6 bases). The CDR3 is made up of 14 amino acids. V lost 3 bases and J 2 bases, leaving 11 bases between the germline ends. From germline, CDR1 is SGDLS and CDR2 YYNGEE.

This clonotype was found a few times. The chain uses TRBV6-1 and TRBJ1-6, with TRBD1 identical over 10 bases. Germline loops: CDR1 MNHNS, CDR2 SASEGT. V lost 11 bases, J lost 10 bases, and 8 bases stayed unmatched. This CDR3 is 13 amino acids long. The CDR3, as DNA: TGTGCCGTCCGGGACAGGGGCGTATCACCCCTCCACTTT. Its protein is CAVRDRGVSPLHF.

In its sample, this clonotype was seen many times. The CDR3 sequence: CSAREPGLAGRPYEQYF. CDR3 in DNA: TGCAGTGCTAGAGAGCCGGGACTAGCAGGGAGACCCTACGAGCAGTACTTC. This chain joins TRBV20-1 and TRBJ2-7, with TRBD2 matching 9 bases. The CDR3 consists of 17 residues. Germline lookup yields CDR1 DFQATT and CDR2 SNEGSKA (reference sequence). Trimming at V came to 0 bases and at J to 2 bases, leaving 11 bases not matched to a gene.

This clonotype was detected ten times or more. The CDR3 is CASSPTLGTSGLYSDPGELFF. CDR3 DNA: TGTGCCAGCAGCCCAACCCTGGGGACTAGCGGGCTATACAGCGACCCCGGGGAGCTGTTTTTT. The chain employs TRBV13 and TRBJ2-2; 12 bases match TRBD2. J was trimmed by 6 bases and V by 5 bases; bases with no gene match: 22. CDR1 PRHDT and CDR2 FYEKMQ come from the germline V gene (reference sequence). This CDR3 spans 21 amino acids.

Ten or more counts support this clonotype. The chain joins TRBV28 to TRBJ2-7, with 7 nucleotides matching TRBD1. Germline lookup yields CDR1 MDHEN and CDR2 SYDVKM. This CDR3 is built from 14 residues. The V segment lost 2 bases and the J segment 2 bases; nucleotides outside the gene matches: 3. The CDR3 loop is CASSLQGDAYEQYF. The CDR3 region has the DNA TGTGCCAGCAGTTTACAGGGGGACGCCTACGAGCAGTACTTC.

This clonotype was counted ten times or more. This chain joins TRBV4-1 and TRBJ2-7; D ambiguous. CDR1 is MGHRA and CDR2 is YSYEKL in the germline V gene. There are 14 residues in the CDR3. V lost 1 base and J lost 3, with 10 bases in between. The CDR3 DNA reads as TGCGCCAGCAGCCAAGCGGCTTCGGACTACGAGCAGTACTTC. As protein: CASSQAASDYEQYF.

This clonotype was seen at least ten times. The chain is built from TRBV29-1 and TRBJ2-4; no clear D. Germline V gene data show CDR1 as SQVTM and CDR2 as ANQGSEA. Trimming cost V 6 bases and J 3 bases, with 12 bases left between them. This CDR3 has 13 residues. CDR3: CSVTTANKNIQYF. The CDR3, as DNA: TGCAGCGTCACAACAGCGAACAAAAACATTCAGTACTTC.

This clonotype was detected once. The chain uses TRBV5-1 and TRBJ1-2; 10 bases are shared with TRBD1. This CDR3 is built from 14 residues. V trimming: 3 bases; J trimming: 8 bases; junction bases outside the gene matches: 7. Germline V gene sequence: CDR1 SGHRS, CDR2 YFSETQ. This chain's CDR3 is CASSSGQGGYGYTF. The DNA of the CDR3 is TGCGCCAGCAGCTCCGGACAGGGGGGATACGGCTACACCTTC.

The genes are TRBV5-1 and TRBJ2-2, with D possibly being TRBD2 (7 bases). The CDR3 is 15 amino acids. The V end lost 3 bases, the J end lost 5 bases, and 14 bases lay between the germline ends. CDR1 is SGHRS, CDR2 YFSETQ, per germline. CDR3 DNA sequence: TGCGCCAGCAGCTCGGGGGGCGCCTATACCGGGGAGCTGTTTTTT. Residues: CASSSGGAYTGELFF.

This clonotype appeared many times. J is TRBJ2-7 and V is TRBV19; TRBD2 aligns across 8 bases. The CDR3 consists of 13 residues. The V and J ends lost 6 bases and 4 bases, in that order; junction bases with no gene match: 5. From germline, CDR1 is LNHDA and CDR2 SQIVND (reference sequence). CDR3 nucleotides: TGTGCCAGTAGCTCGGCTAGCGGGTACGAGCAGTACTTC. This translates into CASSSASGYEQYF.

The chain employs TRBV11-2 and TRBJ2-7, with TRBD2 identical over 10 bases. V was clipped by 1 base and J by 0 bases; unmatched bases: 3. The CDR3 is made up of 16 amino acids. In germline, CDR1 is SGHAT, CDR2 FQNNGV. The CDR3 loop is CASSLGASGSSYEQYF. The CDR3 DNA follows: TGTGCCAGCAGCTTAGGTGCTAGCGGGAGCTCCTACGAGCAGTACTTC.

The chain employs TRBV27 and TRBJ2-5, with 9 bases lining up with TRBD2. V shed 6 bases and J 4 bases; nucleotides not matched to a gene: 9. The CDR3 sequence is 15 residues long. Germline loops: CDR1 MNHEY, CDR2 SMNVEV (reference sequence). CDR3 amino acids: CASSKSPTSGETQYF. For the CDR3, the DNA is TGTGCCAGCAGCAAATCTCCGACTAGCGGAGAGACCCAGTACTTC.

This clonotype came up many times. This sequence joins TRBV3-1 and TRBJ2-5, with 8 bases that match TRBD2. CDR1 is LGHDT and CDR2 is YNNKEL in the germline V gene (reference sequence). The J segment lost 2 bases and the V segment lost 3 bases, leaving 17 bases of the junction unmatched. The CDR3 sequence is 19 residues long. CDR3 residues: CASSHLETSVGSSQETQYF. In DNA form, the CDR3 reads TGTGCCAGCAGCCATCTCGAGACTAGCGTAGGGTCGAGTCAAGAGACCCAGTACTTC.

This clonotype was recorded many times. The gene calls are TRBV28 and TRBJ1-3, with 8 bases lining up with TRBD1. The CDR3 totals 17 residues. V trimming: 1 base; J trimming: 6 bases; junction bases outside the gene matches: 11. From germline, CDR1 is MDHEN and CDR2 SYDVKM. The CDR3 is CASSLLGQDEYSNTIYF. As DNA, the CDR3 is TGTGCCAGCAGTTTATTGGGACAGGATGAGTACTCAAACACCATATATTTT.

Many counts were recorded for this clonotype. The rearrangement links TRBV12-3 or TRBV12-4 to TRBJ2-5; D not resolved. The CDR3 contains 14 residues. V lost 5 bases to trimming and J lost 3 bases, with 13 bases between them. The CDR3 sequence is CASSPLVVEETQYF. CDR3 in DNA: TGTGCCAGCAGTCCCTTGGTTGTTGAAGAGACCCAGTACTTC.

This clonotype has a count of ten or more. The gene calls are TRBV30 and TRBJ1-3; D unresolved. V was trimmed by 6 bases and J by 0 bases, leaving 21 bases between them. The CDR3 totals 17 residues. Per germline, CDR1 GTSNPN and CDR2 SVGIG (reference sequence). The CDR3 loop reads CACLGGYGPSSGNTIYF. CDR3 coding DNA: TGTGCCTGCCTCGGAGGGTACGGACCGAGCTCTGGAAACACCATATATTTT.